The present T cell receptor beta chain was sequenced within a study of human T cells and chemical hapten exposure. Whole-study results and caveats: It was expanded TCRs that formed significantly more large CDR3 similarity clusters than controls did.

This clonotype was picked up many times. As yet, its antigen is unknown. The library gave individual cDNA molecules unique molecular identifiers. Original methodology: Sample-level TCR yields exhibited a median of around 100,000, with a range of about 23,224 to 690,600. TCRdb reprocessed the RACE reads with MiXCR, giving one entry per CDR3 protein. TCRdb assigned the V and J calls; the authors' analysis was not used. The sample shows 80,000 to 95,000 distinct CDR3 sequences, roughly 10% of them seen only once. Sample time point: patch test 1, 2 weeks after DPC sensitization. Treatment defined: therapeutic diphenylcyclopropenone sensitization with weekly scalp DPC. The total RNA was obtained from whole blood that was not fractionated. The germline CDR1 and CDR2 sequences are SNHLY and FYNNEI. V gave up 7 bases and J gave up 3 bases; unmatched junction bases: 3. This CDR3 spans 15 amino acids.

The sequences come from whole blood, collected in connection with sensitization to the hapten diphenylcyclopropenone (DPC). The receptor comes from a woman aged 45-65 years with alopecia areata. Some clones in this sample may be carry-over from other donors' samples. This sequence joins TRBV2 and TRBJ1-4, with 12 positions matching TRBD1. The CDR3 sequence: CASKGQGASNEKLFF. The CDR3 nucleotides read TGTGCCAGCAAGGGACAGGGGGCCTCTAATGAAAAACTGTTTTTT.